The 22 T cell receptor beta chains below come from one sample, sequenced in a study of early T cells in non-severe SARS-CoV-2 infection. One entry per CDR3 protein, called by TCRdb with MiXCR from the 5' RACE reads. The sample has approximately 70,000 distinct CDR3 sequences; around 15% are singletons. The sequenced sample consisted of whole blood. The receptor source for this set is an adult who was a healthcare worker with PCR-confirmed SARS-CoV-2 infection or an uninfected control (not recorded which).

This clonotype was recorded many times. This chain uses TRBV12-3 or TRBV12-4 with TRBJ2-7; D is ambiguous. The V gene lost 5 bases and the J gene lost 5 bases, with 7 bases spanning the gap. This CDR3 has 11 amino acids. The CDR3 DNA is TGTGCCAGCAGTACCCTCCACGAGCAGTACTTC. As protein: CASSTLHEQYF.

This clonotype was counted a few times. V is TRBV28 and J is TRBJ2-3; D may correspond to TRBD1 or TRBD2 (6 bases each). The CDR3 has 16 amino acids. The V and J ends lost 2 bases and 1 base respectively, with 13 bases between them. Germline V gives CDR1 MDHEN, CDR2 SYDVKM. In DNA form, the CDR3 reads TGTGCCAGCAGTTTAGTTGTAAGGGGGGGCACAGATACGCAGTATTTT. Its translation is CASSLVVRGGTDTQYF.

This clonotype has just a few counts. The V and J genes are TRBV29-1 and TRBJ1-1, with D hard to call. From germline, CDR1 is SQVTM and CDR2 ANQGSEA. The CDR3 has 13 amino acids. V lost 4 bases, J lost 4 bases, and 13 bases lay in between. Here the CDR3 reads CSVVEGLTTEAFF. The CDR3, as DNA: TGCAGCGTTGTTGAGGGTCTTACCACTGAAGCTTTCTTT.

This clonotype was found a few times. The V gene is TRBV6-2 or TRBV6-3, the J gene TRBJ2-5; D is ambiguous. V shed 4 bases and J shed 4 bases, with 10 bases lying between them. CDR3 size: 13 residues. Germline-derived CDR1 and CDR2 are MNHEY and SVGEGT. This CDR3 reads CASSSVYGETQYF. CDR3 nucleotide sequence: TGTGCCAGCAGTTCAGTCTACGGAGAGACCCAGTACTTC.

This clonotype was detected many times. V usage is TRBV29-1 and J usage is TRBJ2-2; no clear D. Germline V gene sequence: CDR1 SQVTM, CDR2 ANQGSEA. V was pared by 6 bases and J by 8 bases, with 13 bases between. This CDR3 is 12 amino acids long. CDR3 DNA sequence: TGCAGCGTCCTCTCGGCGACTGGGGAGCTGTTTTTT. Its protein product is CSVLSATGELFF.

Only a few counts were recorded for this clonotype. This chain links TRBV2 with TRBJ2-3; D possibly corresponds to TRBD2 (5 bases). V was pared by 6 bases and J by 4 bases, with 14 bases between. Germline loops: CDR1 SNHLY, CDR2 FYNNEI. The CDR3 covers 14 residues. CDR3 loop: CASSPLRGADTQYF. CDR3 bases: TGTGCCAGCAGCCCACTACGGGGAGCAGATACGCAGTATTTT.

The rearrangement links TRBV2 to TRBJ1-1; D not resolved. V lost 4 bases, J lost 0 bases, and 6 bases lay in between. This CDR3 spans 13 amino acids. Germline lookup yields CDR1 SNHLY and CDR2 FYNNEI. CDR3 sequence: CASSGAMNTEAFF. CDR3 coding DNA: TGTGCCAGCAGTGGGGCAATGAACACTGAAGCTTTCTTT.

The gene calls are TRBV12-3 or TRBV12-4 and TRBJ2-7; tentative D call: TRBD2 (6 bases). The length of the CDR3 is 13 residues. The V and J ends lost 8 bases and 2 bases respectively, with 13 bases between them. CDR3 sequence: CASRGLVPYEQYF. CDR3 DNA: TGTGCCAGCCGGGGACTGGTCCCCTACGAGCAGTACTTC.

The V call is TRBV28, the J call TRBJ1-5; 7 nucleotides align to TRBD1. The CDR3 spans 17 residues. Trimming removed 4 bases from V and 3 bases from J; junction bases left unmatched: 12. Germline lookup yields CDR1 MDHEN and CDR2 SYDVKM. The CDR3 loop is CASSSWRGEGANQPQHF. In DNA form, the CDR3 reads TGTGCCAGCAGTTCATGGAGGGGAGAGGGGGCCAATCAGCCCCAGCATTTT.

Remarks on this clonotype: One end of the junction does not line up with germline, which may come from a read error. The chain has TRBV5-5 and TRBJ1-4; unclear D gene. Germline CDR1 and CDR2: SGHKS and YYEKEE (reference sequence). The length of the CDR3 is 14 residues. The CDR3 region is CVSSRASTNEKLFF. The CDR3 DNA sequence: TGTGTCAGCAGCCGGGCCTCAACTAATGAAAAACTGTTTTTT.

The table lists this clonotype with a few counts. V and J are TRBV7-9 and TRBJ2-3; 9 bases agree with TRBD2. CDR3 length equals 15 residues. V lost 5 bases and J lost 6; bases outside the gene matches: 9. Germline V lookup: CDR1 SEHNR, CDR2 FQNEAQ (reference sequence). CDR3 protein: CASSPRAGGSDTQYF. The CDR3 nucleotides are TGTGCCAGCAGCCCCCGCGCGGGGGGGAGCGATACGCAGTATTTT.

The chain employs TRBV28 and TRBJ2-7; the D is unclear. The CDR3 consists of 11 residues. V lost 6 bases and J lost 3, with 6 bases in between. CDR1 and CDR2 (germline): MDHEN, SYDVKM. As DNA, the CDR3 is TGTGCCAGCAGCCTCCTCTACGAGCAGTACTTC. Its translation: CASSLLYEQYF.

This clonotype has only a few counts. The rearrangement uses TRBV7-3 and TRBJ2-2; D ambiguous. There are 13 residues in the CDR3. Trimming removed 2 bases from V and 8 bases from J, with 9 bases in between. Per germline, CDR1 SGHTA and CDR2 FQGTGA. This CDR3 reads CASSLVEAGELFF. The CDR3 nucleotides are TGTGCCAGCAGCTTAGTGGAAGCGGGGGAGCTGTTTTTT. The whole variable domain, filled in from reference TRBV7-3 and TRBJ2-2, reads GAGVSQTPSNKVTEKGKYVELRCDPISGHTALYWYRQSLGQGPEFLIYFQGTGAADDSGLPNDRFFAVRPEGSVSTLKIQRTERGDSAVYLCASSLVEAGELFFGEGSRLTVL.

This clonotype has at least ten counts. The chain links TRBV3-1 to TRBJ1-4; D unclear. The length of the CDR3 is 14 residues. With 4 bases removed from V and 0 bases from J, the gap between germline ends came to 6 bases. The germline V gene has CDR1 LGHDT and CDR2 YNNKEL (reference sequence). Here the CDR3 reads CASSLAATNEKLFF. In DNA form, the CDR3 reads TGTGCCAGCAGCCTAGCCGCAACTAATGAAAAACTGTTTTTT.

This clonotype was seen repeatedly, ten times or more. This chain uses TRBV7-9 with TRBJ2-1; unclear D gene. V was trimmed by 5 bases and J by 6 bases, leaving 14 bases between them. The germline CDR1 and CDR2 sequences are SEHNR and FQNEAQ (reference sequence). The CDR3 consists of 14 residues. Written as DNA, the CDR3 is TGTGCCAGCAGCCCGACGAAGAACTCCAATGAGCAGTTCTTC. Protein sequence: CASSPTKNSNEQFF.

The genes are TRBV27 and TRBJ2-5; D might be TRBD1 (6 bases). Germline CDR1 reads MNHEY; CDR2 reads SMNVEV (reference sequence). The length of the CDR3 is 12 residues. Trimming took 3 bases from V and 6 from J, leaving 8 bases between them. Here the CDR3 reads CASSFWGQTQYF. The CDR3 region has the DNA TGTGCCAGCAGTTTTTGGGGGCAGACCCAGTACTTC.

The V and J genes are TRBV4-1 and TRBJ2-5, with D unclear. V lost 1 base, J lost 1 base, and 7 bases lay in between. The CDR3 is 14 residues long. In germline, CDR1 is MGHRA, CDR2 YSYEKL. CDR3: CASSQVPVQETQYF. The CDR3 DNA reads TGCGCCAGCAGCCAAGTTCCAGTCCAAGAGACCCAGTACTTC.

This clonotype was picked up a small number of times. V usage is TRBV20-1 and J usage is TRBJ2-6, with D hard to call. The length of the CDR3 is 14 residues. Trimming cost V 2 bases and J 1 base, with 6 bases left between them. Germline lookup yields CDR1 DFQATT and CDR2 SNEGSKA (reference sequence). DNA for the CDR3: TGCAGTGCTAGAATTGGGTCTGGGGCCAACGTCCTGACTTTC. As protein: CSARIGSGANVLTF.

The V gene is TRBV5-1, the J gene TRBJ1-5; D gene unclear. V shed 2 bases and J shed 4 bases, with 7 bases lying between them. The CDR3 sequence is 13 residues long. The germline gives CDR1 SGHRS, CDR2 YFSETQ. DNA of the CDR3: TGCGCCAGCAGCTTCGACCAGAATCAGCCCCAGCATTTT. Encoded protein: CASSFDQNQPQHF.

This clonotype came up a few times. DNA of the CDR3: TGTGCCATCGGTAAGGGGCCGGGAGATACGCAGTATTTT. Its protein product is CAIGKGPGDTQYF. The genes are TRBV10-3 and TRBJ2-3; D may be TRBD1 (5 bases). Deletions cut 8 bases from V and 5 bases from J, with 14 bases between. The CDR3 totals 13 residues. Germline assignment: CDR1 ENHRY and CDR2 SYGVKD.

The chain carries TRBV7-8 and TRBJ1-2, with D maybe TRBD1 (5 bases). The CDR3 covers 14 residues. Germline V gene data show CDR1 as SGHVS and CDR2 as FQNEAQ. Between the trimmed V and J ends, which lost 5 bases and 2 bases, there was a span of 12 bases. CDR3 in DNA: TGTGCCAGCAGCCCAGGGTTTACGAACTATGGCTACACCTTC. Amino acid sequence: CASSPGFTNYGYTF.

The chain combines TRBV29-1 with TRBJ1-2, with a tentative D call TRBD1 (6 bases). Trimming removed 4 bases at V and 3 bases at J, with 12 bases between. The CDR3 runs 13 residues. CDR1 and CDR2 (germline): SQVTM, ANQGSEA. As DNA, the CDR3 is TGCAGCGTTGGGGCCGAGGGGGACTATGGCTACACCTTC. This translates into CSVGAEGDYGYTF. The complete variable domain, with remaining parts taken from reference TRBV29-1 and TRBJ1-2, reads SAVISQKPSRDICQRGTSLTIQCQVDSQVTMMFWYRQQPGQSLTLIATANQGSEATYESGFVIDKFPISRPNLTFSTLTVSNMSPEDSSIYLCSVGAEGDYGYTFGSGTRLTVV.